Listed here are 18 T cell receptor beta chains from one sample, sequenced in a study of CD8 T cells in Susac syndrome. The authors reverse transcribed roughly 0.5 to 1 ug RNA with random hexamers. TCRdb ran MiXCR on the immunoSEQ multiplex PCR reads and lists one entry per CDR3 protein. The sample holds roughly 120,000 distinct CDR3 sequences, about 95% seen once. Sequencing used CD4+ T cells from PBMCs. These TCRs come from a human donor in good health.

This clonotype was seen just once. The chain links TRBV12-3 or TRBV12-4 to TRBJ2-2; 8 nucleotides align to TRBD1. The CDR3 contains 15 residues. Trimming removed 2 bases from V and 3 bases from J; junction bases left unmatched: 2. CDR3: CASSLQGAHTGELFF. The CDR3 DNA is TGTGCCAGCAGTTTACAGGGGGCGCACACCGGGGAGCTGTTTTTT.

The J gene is TRBJ2-7, the V gene TRBV3-1; a possible D gene is TRBD2 (6 bases). The ends were cut back, 3 bases at V and 6 bases at J, with 6 bases in the middle. The germline V gene encodes CDR1 LGHDT and CDR2 YNNKEL (reference sequence). CDR3 length equals 11 residues. For the CDR3, the DNA is TGTGCCAGCAGCCAGGGGGGCGAGCAGTACTTC. Translated, it gives CASSQGGEQYF.

The V gene is TRBV7-2, the J gene TRBJ2-7, with a possible D match to TRBD2 (6 bases). The V gene lost 3 bases and the J gene lost 2 bases, with 11 bases spanning the gap. CDR1 and CDR2 (germline): SGHTA, FQGNSA. This CDR3 is built from 14 residues. CDR3 region: CASSLDGGPYEQYF. DNA of the CDR3: TGTGCCAGCAGCTTGGACGGAGGGCCCTACGAGCAGTACTTC.

The chain combines TRBV7-2 with TRBJ2-1; 9 nucleotides match TRBD2. V trimming: 1 base; J trimming: 1 base; junction bases outside the gene matches: 8. Germline V CDR1 and CDR2: SGHTA, FQGNSA. The CDR3 is made up of 18 amino acids. The CDR3 DNA sequence: TGTGCCAGCAGCTTAGATTCTAGCGGGGCCCCTTCCTACAATGAGCAGTTCTTC. It is translated as CASSLDSSGAPSYNEQFF.

The rearrangement joins TRBV6-6 to TRBJ2-5; 8 bases agree with TRBD1. CDR3 length equals 15 residues. V lost 3 bases, J lost 3 bases, and 6 bases stayed unmatched. CDR1 is MNHNY and CDR2 is SVGAGI in the germline V gene (reference sequence). CDR3 in amino acids: CASSYGRGREETQYF. The DNA for the CDR3 is TGTGCCAGCAGTTATGGCAGGGGGCGCGAAGAGACCCAGTACTTC.

The chain uses TRBV6-6 and TRBJ1-4, with 9 positions matching TRBD1. J was trimmed by 10 bases and V by 5 bases; bases with no gene match: 8. CDR1 is MNHNY and CDR2 is SVGAGI in the germline V gene (reference sequence). The CDR3 spans 14 residues. The CDR3 sequence is CASSTGTGKGKLFF. CDR3 coding DNA: TGTGCCAGCAGTACCGGGACAGGGAAGGGAAAACTGTTTTTT.

V is TRBV9 and J is TRBJ2-3; 8 bases line up with TRBD1. The CDR3 is 15 residues long. V was clipped by 0 bases and J by 6 bases; unmatched bases: 6. Germline lookup yields CDR1 SGDLS and CDR2 YYNGEE. The CDR3: CASSVVTGAGDTQYF. CDR3 sequence (DNA): TGTGCCAGCAGCGTAGTGACAGGGGCTGGGGATACGCAGTATTTT.

The rearrangement joins TRBV20-1 to TRBJ2-7; D is unclear. The germline V and J ends were trimmed by 3 bases and 3 bases, with 9 bases remaining between them. CDR1 DFQATT and CDR2 SNEGSKA come from the germline V gene (reference sequence). The length of the CDR3 is 12 residues. The CDR3 nucleotides read TGCAGTGCTAGCGCAGTTAGCTACGAGCAGTACTTC. Protein sequence: CSASAVSYEQYF.

The V gene is TRBV10-2, the J gene TRBJ1-2; TRBD1 matches 7 bases. V lost 10 bases, J lost 0 bases, and 8 bases stayed unmatched. The length of the CDR3 is 14 residues. Looked up from germline, CDR1 is WSHSY and CDR2 is SAAADI. The CDR3 nucleotides read TGCGCCACCTATTCAGGGGGAGCTAACTATGGCTACACCTTC. It yields the protein CATYSGGANYGYTF.

The chain recombines TRBV5-1 with TRBJ2-4, with 9 nucleotides matching TRBD2. Losses at the gene ends were 7 bases for V and 15 bases for J; bases not matched to a gene: 11. Per the germline V gene, CDR1 is SGHRS and CDR2 is YFSETQ. This CDR3 has 12 amino acids. This chain's CDR3 is CASSEGGRAWYF. The CDR3 coding sequence is TGCGCCAGCTCCGAAGGCGGGAGGGCCTGGTACTTC.

V usage is TRBV4-3 and J usage is TRBJ2-5; the match to TRBD2 covers 13 bases. The J segment lost 10 bases and the V segment lost 0 bases, leaving 5 bases of the junction unmatched. Germline CDR1 LGHNA, CDR2 YSLEER. There are 15 residues in the CDR3. Written as DNA, the CDR3 is TGCGCCAGCAGCCAAGACCCGGGACTAGCGGGGATCCAGTACTTC. Its protein product is CASSQDPGLAGIQYF.

V and J are TRBV6-2 or TRBV6-3 and TRBJ1-1, with 7 bases identical to TRBD1. The trim removed 7 bases at V and 1 base at J, leaving 9 bases unmatched. The germline V gene encodes CDR1 MNHEY and CDR2 SVGEGT. This CDR3 has 15 residues. The DNA of the CDR3 is TGTGCCAGCATCCTCGAGGGGGCGGCGAACACTGAAGCTTTCTTT. Its protein product is CASILEGAANTEAFF.

The gene calls are TRBV19 and TRBJ1-5, with D unclear. V was trimmed by 4 bases and J by 7 bases, leaving 11 bases between them. The CDR3 sequence is 13 residues long. Germline CDR1 is LNHDA and CDR2 is SQIVND (reference sequence). As DNA, the CDR3 is TGTGCCAGTAGTAAGGGCTTGAGCCAGCCCCAGCATTTT. Protein product: CASSKGLSQPQHF.

Only a few counts were recorded for this clonotype. At one of its ends the junction is not consistent with the germline gene, which may arise from a read error. V is TRBV5-1 and J is TRBJ2-5; 11 bases line up with TRBD1. This CDR3 is built from 14 residues. Germline-derived CDR1 and CDR2 are SGHRS and YFSETQ. In nucleotides, the CDR3 is TGTGCCAGCAGTGCCGGGACAGGGGGAGAGACCCAGTACTTC. As protein: CASSAGTGGETQYF.

The chain is built from TRBV30 and TRBJ2-5, with 12 bases aligning to TRBD2. The CDR3 has 14 residues. CDR1 and CDR2 (germline): GTSNPN, SVGIG (reference sequence). The J segment lost 4 bases and the V segment lost 1 base, leaving 1 base of the junction unmatched. CDR3 region: CAWSEGLAGETQYF. The DNA of the CDR3 is TGTGCCTGGAGTGAGGGACTAGCGGGAGAGACCCAGTACTTC.

This chain uses TRBV5-4 with TRBJ2-2; TRBD1 matches 7 bases. V shed 10 bases and J 0 bases; nucleotides not matched to a gene: 3. This CDR3 region has 13 residues. Germline lookup yields CDR1 SGHNT and CDR2 YYREEE (reference sequence). CDR3 in amino acids: CAYGQANTGELFF. The CDR3 nucleotides are TGTGCCTACGGACAGGCGAACACCGGGGAGCTGTTTTTT.

The chain links TRBV15 to TRBJ1-1; D call uncertain. V lost 0 bases to trimming and J lost 10 bases, with 9 bases between them. Per the germline V gene, CDR1 is LNHNV and CDR2 is YYDKDF (reference sequence). The CDR3 loop spans 12 amino acids. The CDR3 loop reads CATSRDQTVAFF. The CDR3 bases are TGTGCCACCAGCAGAGATCAGACCGTAGCTTTCTTT.

The J gene is TRBJ2-5, the V gene TRBV5-1; 7 bases align to TRBD1. The V and J ends lost 4 bases and 3 bases, in that order; junction bases with no gene match: 6. Germline loops: CDR1 SGHRS, CDR2 YFSETQ. CDR3 length: 14 residues. CDR3 loop: CASSQGTAKETQYF. In DNA form, the CDR3 reads TGCGCCAGCAGCCAGGGGACAGCCAAAGAGACCCAGTACTTC. The full variable domain, in which reference TRBV5-1 and TRBJ2-5 provide the parts outside the CDR3, is KAGVTQTPRYLIKTRGQQVTLSCSPISGHRSVSWYQQTPGQGLQFLFEYFSETQRNKGNFPGRFSGRQFSNSRSEMNVSTLELGDSALYLCASSQGTAKETQYFGPGTRLLVL.